One and the same sample provided the 13 T cell receptor beta chains below, sequenced in a study of blood T cell repertoires in COVID-19. Repertoires were generated with immunoSEQ multiplex PCR, while TCRdb's copy carries only in-frame clones and drops some. The sample gives some 200,000 clones, just over 90% of which show up once; 1% to 1.5% is in the top ten. The specimen sequenced was peripheral blood. These receptors were obtained from a man aged 25 to 40 with acute or convalescent COVID-19.

This rearrangement joins TRBV7-8 to TRBJ1-6; D is uncertain. CDR3 size: 10 residues. V lost 5 bases and J 14 bases, leaving 7 bases between the germline ends. Per germline, CDR1 SGHVS and CDR2 FQNEAQ. CDR3 region: CASSPESLHF. The CDR3 region has the DNA TGTGCCAGCAGCCCAGAATCCCTCCACTTT.

The genes are TRBV30 and TRBJ2-3, with D perhaps matching TRBD2 (6 bases). The CDR3 has 15 residues. Germline V gene data show CDR1 as GTSNPN and CDR2 as SVGIG (reference sequence). V was shortened by 3 bases and J by 3 bases, with 16 bases between the two germline ends. The CDR3 is CAWRRYPGETDTQYF. For the CDR3, the DNA is TGTGCCTGGAGGCGATACCCGGGAGAAACAGATACGCAGTATTTT.

The chain joins TRBV19 to TRBJ2-7; D possibly corresponds to TRBD2 (6 bases). This CDR3 has 15 amino acids. V was cut by 6 bases and J by 3 bases, with 18 bases left in between. Germline CDR1 and CDR2: LNHDA and SQIVND (reference sequence). The DNA for the CDR3 is TGTGCCAGTAGGGATTTAGGAGGGGCCCACTACGAGCAGTACTTC. Encoded protein: CASRDLGGAHYEQYF.

The V call is TRBV5-1, the J call TRBJ2-1; 7 bases are a match to TRBD2. CDR3 length: 14 amino acids. J gave up 7 bases and V 4 bases, and 8 bases lay outside the gene matches. Germline V CDR1 and CDR2: SGHRS, YFSETQ. The CDR3 protein is CASSRGGGSNEQFF. The CDR3 bases are TGCGCCAGCAGCCGGGGAGGCGGGAGTAATGAGCAGTTCTTC.

This sequence joins TRBV6-5 and TRBJ1-2; TRBD1 matches 7 bases. In germline, CDR1 is MNHEY, CDR2 SVGAGI. The ends lost 6 bases at V and 6 bases at J; junction bases unmatched: 10. CDR3 length: 14 residues. For the CDR3, the DNA is TGTGCCAGCAGGCAGAACACAGGGGCCCATGGCTACACCTTC. Its translation: CASRQNTGAHGYTF.

The chain has TRBV29-1 and TRBJ2-5; possibly TRBD2 for D (6 bases). This CDR3 contains 11 residues. The V and J ends lost 7 bases and 6 bases respectively, with 12 bases between them. Per the germline V gene, CDR1 is SQVTM and CDR2 is ANQGSEA. The CDR3 sequence is CSAIREQTQYF. The DNA of the CDR3 is TGCAGCGCGATCCGGGAGCAGACCCAGTACTTC.

This clone occurred once. The chain combines TRBV2 with TRBJ2-7; the D gene is possibly TRBD1 (5 bases). The CDR3 runs to 14 residues. Germline V CDR1 and CDR2: SNHLY, FYNNEI. Between the trimmed V and J ends, which lost 10 bases and 2 bases, there was a span of 18 bases. In nucleotides, the CDR3 is TGTGCCACAAGGGGTTGGGAAACAACCTACGAGCAGTACTTC. It yields the protein CATRGWETTYEQYF.

The V and J genes are TRBV5-5 and TRBJ1-5, with TRBD1 matching 7 bases. The germline V gene has CDR1 SGHKS and CDR2 YYEKEE (reference sequence). This CDR3 is built from 19 residues. J was trimmed by 3 bases and V by 3 bases; bases with no gene match: 18. The CDR3 nucleotides read TGTGCCAGCAGCTCTACCTCCTCGGACAGGCGGTTGGTCAATCAGCCCCAGCATTTT. Protein: CASSSTSSDRRLVNQPQHF.

The V call is TRBV19, the J call TRBJ2-5, with 8 bases lining up with TRBD2. This CDR3 is built from 13 residues. The J segment lost 3 bases and the V segment lost 6 bases, leaving 3 bases of the junction unmatched. CDR1 and CDR2 (germline): LNHDA, SQIVND (reference sequence). The CDR3 bases are TGTGCCAGTAGGGGACTAGGGGAAGAGACCCAGTACTTC. Amino acids: CASRGLGEETQYF.

The rearrangement links TRBV4-1 to TRBJ1-1, with D perhaps TRBD1 (6 bases). Germline V lookup: CDR1 MGHRA, CDR2 YSYEKL. This CDR3 is 15 amino acids long. Trimming stripped 0 bases from V and 4 bases from J, with 12 bases between. CDR3 protein: CASSQETRGATEAFF. CDR3 bases: TGCGCCAGCAGCCAAGAAACCAGGGGAGCCACTGAAGCTTTCTTT.

The V and J genes are TRBV21-1 and TRBJ1-5; the table's D call of TRBD1 was not tested on the DNA. TRBV21-1 is a known pseudogene. The CDR3 length is 17 residues. This CDR3 reads CASSKGDSIRGSQPQHF. The CDR3 bases are TGTGCCAGCAGCAAAGGTGATTCCATCAGGGGGTCTCAGCCCCAGCATTTT.

This rearrangement joins TRBV12-3 or TRBV12-4 to TRBJ2-7; possibly TRBD1 for D (6 bases). V lost 6 bases and J 3 bases, leaving 9 bases between the germline ends. The CDR3 loop spans 12 amino acids. The CDR3 here is CASRGRGYEQYF. The CDR3 coding sequence is TGTGCCAGCAGGGGCAGGGGCTACGAGCAGTACTTC.

The chain has TRBV10-3 and TRBJ2-7; 7 positions match TRBD2. In germline, CDR1 is ENHRY, CDR2 SYGVKD. This CDR3 contains 17 residues. J lost 5 bases, V lost 2 bases, and 15 bases had no gene match. CDR3 sequence: CAISERGGRSILDEQYF. DNA for the CDR3: TGTGCCATCAGTGAGAGGGGCGGGAGAAGCATCCTCGACGAGCAGTACTTC.